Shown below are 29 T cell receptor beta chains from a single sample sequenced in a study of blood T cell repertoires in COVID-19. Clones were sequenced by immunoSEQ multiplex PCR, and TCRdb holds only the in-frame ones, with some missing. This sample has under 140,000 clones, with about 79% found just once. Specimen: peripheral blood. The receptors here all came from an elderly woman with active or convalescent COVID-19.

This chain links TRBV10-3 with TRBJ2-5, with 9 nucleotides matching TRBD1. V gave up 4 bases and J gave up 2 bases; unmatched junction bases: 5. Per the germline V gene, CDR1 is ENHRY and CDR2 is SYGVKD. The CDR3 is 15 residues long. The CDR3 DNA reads TGTGCCATCAGTGGGGGGACAGGGCCACAAGAGACCCAGTACTTC. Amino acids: CAISGGTGPQETQYF.

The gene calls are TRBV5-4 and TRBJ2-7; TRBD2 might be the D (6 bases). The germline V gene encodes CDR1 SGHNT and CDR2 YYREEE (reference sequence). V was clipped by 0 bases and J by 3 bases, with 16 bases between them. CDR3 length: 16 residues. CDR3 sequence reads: CASSLAGGAIIYEQYF. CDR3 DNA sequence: TGTGCCAGCAGCTTGGCCGGCGGGGCTATTATCTACGAGCAGTACTTC.

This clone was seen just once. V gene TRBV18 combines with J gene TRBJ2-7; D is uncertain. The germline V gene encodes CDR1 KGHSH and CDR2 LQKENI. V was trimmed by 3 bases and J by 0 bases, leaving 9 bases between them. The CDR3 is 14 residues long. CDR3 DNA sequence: TGTGCCAGCTCACCTGTGAGGAACTCCTACGAGCAGTACTTC. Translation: CASSPVRNSYEQYF.

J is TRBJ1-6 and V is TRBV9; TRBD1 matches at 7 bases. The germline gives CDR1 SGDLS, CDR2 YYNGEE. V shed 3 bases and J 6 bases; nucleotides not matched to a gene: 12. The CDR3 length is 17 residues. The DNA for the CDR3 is TGTGCCAGCAGCGCGAGGGGACTTGGGACAGTTAATTCACCCCTCCACTTT. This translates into CASSARGLGTVNSPLHF.

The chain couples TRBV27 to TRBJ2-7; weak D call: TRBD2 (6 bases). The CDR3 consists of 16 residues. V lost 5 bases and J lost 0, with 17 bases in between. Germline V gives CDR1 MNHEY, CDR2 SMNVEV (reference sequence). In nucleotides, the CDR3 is TGTGCCAGCAGTCAAACAGCCGGGACTGCCTCCTACGAGCAGTACTTC. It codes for CASSQTAGTASYEQYF.

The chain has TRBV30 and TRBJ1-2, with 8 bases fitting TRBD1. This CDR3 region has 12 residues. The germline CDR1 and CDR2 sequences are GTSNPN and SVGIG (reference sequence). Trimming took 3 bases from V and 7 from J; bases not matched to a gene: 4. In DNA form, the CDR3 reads TGTGCCTGGAGCCAGGGGGCGGGTGGCTACACCTTC. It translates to CAWSQGAGGYTF.

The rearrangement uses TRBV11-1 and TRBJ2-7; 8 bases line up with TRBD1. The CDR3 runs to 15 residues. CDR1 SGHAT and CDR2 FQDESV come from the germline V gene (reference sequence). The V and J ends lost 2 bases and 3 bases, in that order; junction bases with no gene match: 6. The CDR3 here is CASSLRQGPNYEQYF. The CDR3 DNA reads TGTGCCAGCAGCTTACGACAGGGGCCCAACTACGAGCAGTACTTC.

In DNA form, the CDR3 reads TGTGCCAGCAGCCCCCACGGGGGGGGCAACAATGAGCAGTTCTTC. Translated: CASSPHGGGNNEQFF. The J gene is TRBJ2-1, the V gene TRBV7-9; 8 bases map to TRBD2. This CDR3 comprises 15 residues. From germline, CDR1 is SEHNR and CDR2 FQNEAQ (reference sequence). Trimming at V came to 5 bases and at J to 5 bases, leaving 8 bases not matched to a gene.

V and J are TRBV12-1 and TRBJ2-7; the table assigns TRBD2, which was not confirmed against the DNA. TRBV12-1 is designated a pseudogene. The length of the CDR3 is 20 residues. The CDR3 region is CASSSRRLLSGRVRGDEQYF. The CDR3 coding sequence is TGTGCCAGCAGCTCCCGCCGGCTTCTTAGCGGGAGAGTCCGCGGCGACGAGCAGTACTTC.

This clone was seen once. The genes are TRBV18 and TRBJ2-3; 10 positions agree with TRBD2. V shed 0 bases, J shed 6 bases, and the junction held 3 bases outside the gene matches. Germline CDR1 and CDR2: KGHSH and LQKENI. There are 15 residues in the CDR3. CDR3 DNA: TGTGCCAGCTCACCACCGCCTAGCGGGAGTGATACGCAGTATTTT. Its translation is CASSPPPSGSDTQYF.

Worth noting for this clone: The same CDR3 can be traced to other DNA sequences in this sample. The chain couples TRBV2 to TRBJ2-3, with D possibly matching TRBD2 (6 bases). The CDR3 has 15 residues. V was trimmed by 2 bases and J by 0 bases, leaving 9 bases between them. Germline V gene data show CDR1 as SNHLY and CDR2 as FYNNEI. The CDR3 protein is CASSERRGSTDTQYF. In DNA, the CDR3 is TGTGCCAGCAGTGAAAGGAGGGGTAGCACAGATACGCAGTATTTT.

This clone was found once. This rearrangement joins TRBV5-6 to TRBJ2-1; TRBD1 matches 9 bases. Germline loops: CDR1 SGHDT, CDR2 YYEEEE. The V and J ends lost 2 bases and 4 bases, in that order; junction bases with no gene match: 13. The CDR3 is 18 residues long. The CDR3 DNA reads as TGTGCCAGCAGCTTAACCGGGACAGGGTCAATTTTTTACAATGAGCAGTTCTTC. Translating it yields CASSLTGTGSIFYNEQFF.

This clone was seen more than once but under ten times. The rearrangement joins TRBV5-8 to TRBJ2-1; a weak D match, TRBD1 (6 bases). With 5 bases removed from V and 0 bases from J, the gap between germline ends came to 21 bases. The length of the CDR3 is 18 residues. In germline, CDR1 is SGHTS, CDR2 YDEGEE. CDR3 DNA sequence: TGTGCCAGCAGGCCACTTCTTCCAGGGGAAGACTCCTACAATGAGCAGTTCTTC. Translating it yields CASRPLLPGEDSYNEQFF.

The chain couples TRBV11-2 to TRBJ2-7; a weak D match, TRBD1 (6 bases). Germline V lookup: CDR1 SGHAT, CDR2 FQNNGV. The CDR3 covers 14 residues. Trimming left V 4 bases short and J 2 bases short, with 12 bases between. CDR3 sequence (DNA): TGTGCCAGCAGCTCGTGGGGGCTAACCTACGAGCAGTACTTC. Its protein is CASSSWGLTYEQYF.

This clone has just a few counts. As DNA, the CDR3 is TGTGCCAGCCACCAGTGGGCTGCGCATCAGCCCCAGCATTTT. Protein sequence: CASHQWAAHQPQHF. The chain employs TRBV19 and TRBJ1-5, with no clear D. CDR3 size: 14 residues. V lost 9 bases to trimming and J lost 5 bases, with 17 bases between them. Germline CDR1 and CDR2: LNHDA and SQIVND (reference sequence).

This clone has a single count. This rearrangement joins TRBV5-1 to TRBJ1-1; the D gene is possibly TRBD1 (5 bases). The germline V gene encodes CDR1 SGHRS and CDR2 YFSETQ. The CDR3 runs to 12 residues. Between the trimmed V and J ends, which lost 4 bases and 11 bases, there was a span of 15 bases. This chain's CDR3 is CASSPGTAGAFF. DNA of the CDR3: TGCGCCAGCAGCCCCGGGACCGCGGGGGCTTTCTTT.

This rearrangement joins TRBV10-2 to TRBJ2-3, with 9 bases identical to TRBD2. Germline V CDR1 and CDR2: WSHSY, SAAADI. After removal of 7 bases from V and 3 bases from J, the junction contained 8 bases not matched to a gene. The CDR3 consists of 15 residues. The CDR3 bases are TGCGCCAGCATGGTCCGGCTAGCGGGAACAGATACGCAGTATTTT. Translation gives CASMVRLAGTDTQYF.

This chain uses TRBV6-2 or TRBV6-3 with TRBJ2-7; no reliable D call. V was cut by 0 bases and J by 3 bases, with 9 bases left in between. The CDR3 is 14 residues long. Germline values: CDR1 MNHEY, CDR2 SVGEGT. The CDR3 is CASSYSNSYYEQYF. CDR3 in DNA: TGTGCCAGCAGTTACTCGAACAGTTACTACGAGCAGTACTTC.

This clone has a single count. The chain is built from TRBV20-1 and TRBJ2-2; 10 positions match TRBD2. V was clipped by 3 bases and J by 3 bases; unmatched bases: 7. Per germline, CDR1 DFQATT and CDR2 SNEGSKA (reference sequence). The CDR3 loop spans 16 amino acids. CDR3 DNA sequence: TGCAGTGCTAGTGAAGCGGGAGGGCCGCACACCGGGGAGCTGTTTTTT. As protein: CSASEAGGPHTGELFF.

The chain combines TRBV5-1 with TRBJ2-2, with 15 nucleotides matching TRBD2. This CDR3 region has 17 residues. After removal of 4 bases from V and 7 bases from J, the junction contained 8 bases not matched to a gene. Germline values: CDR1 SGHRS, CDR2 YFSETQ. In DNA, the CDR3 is TGCGCCAGCAGCCATCCGGGACTAGCGGGAGGTGGCGGGGAGCTGTTTTTT. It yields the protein CASSHPGLAGGGGELFF.

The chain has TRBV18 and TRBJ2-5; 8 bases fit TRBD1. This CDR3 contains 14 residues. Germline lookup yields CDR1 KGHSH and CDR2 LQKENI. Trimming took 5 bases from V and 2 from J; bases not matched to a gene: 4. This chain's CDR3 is CASSSGTGQETQYF. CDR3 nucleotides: TGTGCCAGCTCATCAGGGACAGGACAAGAGACCCAGTACTTC.

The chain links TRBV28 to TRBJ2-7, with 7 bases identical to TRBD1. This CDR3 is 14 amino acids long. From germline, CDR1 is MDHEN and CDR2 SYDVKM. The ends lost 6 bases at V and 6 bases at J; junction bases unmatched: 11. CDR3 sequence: CASSPRQGWVEQYF. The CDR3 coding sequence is TGTGCCAGCAGCCCAAGACAGGGATGGGTCGAGCAGTACTTC.

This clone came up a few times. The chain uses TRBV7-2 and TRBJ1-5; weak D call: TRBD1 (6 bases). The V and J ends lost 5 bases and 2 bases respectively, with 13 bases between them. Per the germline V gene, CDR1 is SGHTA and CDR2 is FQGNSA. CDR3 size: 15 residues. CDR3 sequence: CASSPGAGGNQPQHF. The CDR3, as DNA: TGTGCCAGCAGCCCAGGGGCGGGGGGCAATCAGCCCCAGCATTTT.

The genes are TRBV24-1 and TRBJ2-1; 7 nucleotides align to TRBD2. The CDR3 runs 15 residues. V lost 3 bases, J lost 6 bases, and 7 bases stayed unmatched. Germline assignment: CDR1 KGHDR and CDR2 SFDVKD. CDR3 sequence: CATSDTGGTGNEQFF. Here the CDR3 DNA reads TGTGCCACCAGTGATACCGGGGGGACTGGCAATGAGCAGTTCTTC.

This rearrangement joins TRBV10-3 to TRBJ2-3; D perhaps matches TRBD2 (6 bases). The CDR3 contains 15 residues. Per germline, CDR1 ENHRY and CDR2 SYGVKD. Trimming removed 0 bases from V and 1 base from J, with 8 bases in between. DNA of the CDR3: TGTGCCATCAGTGAGTCGGGGGGAGGCACAGATACGCAGTATTTT. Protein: CAISESGGGTDTQYF.

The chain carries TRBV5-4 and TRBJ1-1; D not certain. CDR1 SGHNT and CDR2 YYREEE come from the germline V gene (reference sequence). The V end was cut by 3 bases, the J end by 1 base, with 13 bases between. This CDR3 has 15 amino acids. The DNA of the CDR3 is TGTGCCAGCAGCTCACCGACATCAGGGAACACTGAAGCTTTCTTT. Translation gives CASSSPTSGNTEAFF.

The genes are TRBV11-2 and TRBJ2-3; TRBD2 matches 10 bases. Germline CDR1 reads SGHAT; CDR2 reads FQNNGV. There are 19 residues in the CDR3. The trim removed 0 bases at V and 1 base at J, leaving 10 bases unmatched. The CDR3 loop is CASSLDRASGSFRTDTQYF. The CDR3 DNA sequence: TGTGCCAGCAGCTTAGATCGCGCTAGCGGGAGTTTCCGCACAGATACGCAGTATTTT. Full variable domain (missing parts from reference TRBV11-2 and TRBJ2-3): EAGVAQSPRYKIIEKRQSVAFWCNPISGHATLYWYQQILGQGPKLLIQFQNNGVVDDSQLPKDRFSAERLKGVDSTLKIQPAKLEDSAVYLCASSLDRASGSFRTDTQYFGPGTRLTVL.

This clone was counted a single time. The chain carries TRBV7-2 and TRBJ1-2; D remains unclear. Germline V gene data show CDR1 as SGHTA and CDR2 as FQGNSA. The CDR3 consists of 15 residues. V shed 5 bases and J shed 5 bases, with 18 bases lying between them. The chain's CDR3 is CASSPFVAGVYGYTF. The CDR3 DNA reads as TGTGCCAGCAGCCCCTTCGTCGCCGGGGTATATGGCTACACCTTC. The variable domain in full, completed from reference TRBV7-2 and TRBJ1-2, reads GAGVSQSPSNKVTEKGKDVELRCDPISGHTALYWYRQSLGQGLEFLIYFQGNSAPDKSGLPSDRFSAERTGGSVSTLTIQRTQQEDSAVYLCASSPFVAGVYGYTFGSGTRLTVV.

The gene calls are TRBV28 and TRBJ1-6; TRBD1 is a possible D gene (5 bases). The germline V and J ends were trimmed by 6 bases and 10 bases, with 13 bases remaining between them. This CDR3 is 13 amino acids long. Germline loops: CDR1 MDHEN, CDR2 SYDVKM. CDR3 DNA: TGTGCCAGCAGACAGGAAGGTTGGTCACCCCTCCACTTT. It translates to CASRQEGWSPLHF.